The T cell receptor beta chain under discussion was sequenced for a study of cytomegalovirus exposure and HLA in healthy donors. PCR primers comprised 60 Vbeta and 13 Jbeta primers. Generated by immunoSEQ multiplex PCR, the TCRdb table keeps only in-frame clones and is missing some. In the table there are under 150,000 clones, roughly two thirds of which are singletons. Germline V CDR1 and CDR2: MNHEY, SMNVEV (reference sequence). The CDR3 covers 15 residues. J gave up 7 bases and V 3 bases, and 11 bases lay outside the gene matches. This TCR came from a man in his thirties or forties in good health and CMV-seropositive. Sequenced: PBMCs. This chain links TRBV27 with TRBJ1-2, with TRBD1 identical over 7 bases. The chain's CDR3 is CASSFAPGGLGGYTF. The DNA for the CDR3 is TGTGCCAGCAGTTTCGCTCCAGGGGGTCTCGGTGGCTACACCTTC.